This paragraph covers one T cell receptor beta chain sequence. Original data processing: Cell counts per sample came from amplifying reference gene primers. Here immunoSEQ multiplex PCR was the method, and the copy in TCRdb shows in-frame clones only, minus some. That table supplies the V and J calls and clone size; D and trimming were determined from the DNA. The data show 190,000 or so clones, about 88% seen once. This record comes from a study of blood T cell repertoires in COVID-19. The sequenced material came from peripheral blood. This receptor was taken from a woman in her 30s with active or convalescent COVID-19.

Written as DNA, the CDR3 is TGCGCCAGCAGCCAAGCTTTTTTAGCAGCTACCTACGAGCAGTACTTC. Protein sequence: CASSQAFLAATYEQYF. This chain uses TRBV4-1 with TRBJ2-7, with no clear D. Between the trimmed V and J ends, which lost 1 base and 2 bases, there was a span of 15 bases. Germline V gives CDR1 MGHRA, CDR2 YSYEKL. This CDR3 comprises 16 residues.